This T cell receptor (beta chain) was captured in a study of T-cell reconstitution after alpha-beta-depleted transplantation in children. Germline V gene lookup returns CDR1 MNHEY and CDR2 SMNVEV (reference sequence). The CDR3 consists of 17 residues. V was clipped by 7 bases and J by 7 bases; unmatched bases: 17. This clonotype was detected only a few times. The library targeted TCRbeta and was prepared with unique molecular identifiers. TCRdb re-called the PCR reads through MiXCR, storing one row per CDR3 protein. This sample yields approximately 91,000 distinct CDR3 sequences, of which roughly 8% are seen a single time; just under 7% belongs to the top ten.

This chain connects TRBV27 to TRBJ1-4; 8 bases map to TRBD1. The sequencing used PBMCs from the stem cell graft donor, collected from the stem cell graft. This receptor was taken from a human donor who donated a stem cell graft to a child with congenital amegakaryocytic thrombocytopenia. The CDR3 DNA reads TGTGCCAGCACGCAAAATTACGCCAGGGGGCTCGGTGAAAAACTGTTTTTT. Its translation is CASTQNYARGLGEKLFF.